This note documents a single TCR beta chain sequence. Its antigen is still unknown. The data belong to a study of cytomegalovirus exposure and HLA in healthy donors. The CDR3 contains 14 residues. The V and J ends lost 0 bases and 6 bases, in that order; junction bases with no gene match: 4. Germline loops: CDR1 KGHSH, CDR2 LQKENI. The study's findings and limits: Productive status was seen about 90% or about 30% of the time for most TCR beta V segments in an earlier analysis.

Primers: 60 Vbeta forward and 13 Jbeta reverse. Sequenced by immunoSEQ multiplex PCR; TCRdb stores in-frame clones only, minus some. This sample has around 100,000 clones, with approximately 75% found just once. Input material: PBMCs. This TCR derives from a woman aged 40 to 50 in good health and CMV-seronegative. The chain is built from TRBV18 and TRBJ1-1; TRBD1 aligns across 7 bases. The CDR3 here is CASSPPSGGSEAFF. CDR3 bases: TGTGCCAGCTCACCACCGTCAGGGGGGTCTGAAGCTTTCTTT.